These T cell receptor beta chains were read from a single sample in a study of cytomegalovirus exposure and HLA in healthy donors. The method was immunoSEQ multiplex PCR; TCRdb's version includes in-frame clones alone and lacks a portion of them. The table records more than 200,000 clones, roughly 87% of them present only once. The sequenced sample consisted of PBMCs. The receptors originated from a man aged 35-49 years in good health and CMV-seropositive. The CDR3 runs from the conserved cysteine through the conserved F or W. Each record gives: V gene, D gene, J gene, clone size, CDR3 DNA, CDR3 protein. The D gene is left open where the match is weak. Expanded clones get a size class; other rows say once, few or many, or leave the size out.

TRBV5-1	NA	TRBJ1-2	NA	TGCGCCAGCAGCCCGGACAGTACTAACTATGGCTACACCTTC	CASSPDSTNYGYTF
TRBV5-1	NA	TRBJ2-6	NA	TGCGCCAGCAGCGCCGCTATTTACTCTGGGGCCAACGTCCTGACTTTC	CASSAAIYSGANVLTF
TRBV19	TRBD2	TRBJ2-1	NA	TGTGCCAGTAAAGGGACTAGCGGGAGTAACGGGGACAATGAGCAGTTCTTC	CASKGTSGSNGDNEQFF
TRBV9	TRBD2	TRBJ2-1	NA	TGTGCCAGCAGCGTAGCCCGGGGGGGCTACAATGAGCAGTTCTTC	CASSVARGGYNEQFF
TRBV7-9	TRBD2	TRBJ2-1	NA	TGTGCCAGCAGCTTAGGACTAGCGGGAGGGGGGAATGAGCAGTTCTTC	CASSLGLAGGGNEQFF
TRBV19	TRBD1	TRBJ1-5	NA	TGTGCCAGTAGTTTCGAGACAGGGAATCAGCCCCAGCATTTT	CASSFETGNQPQHF
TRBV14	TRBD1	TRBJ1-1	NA	TGTGCCAGCAGCCCCGGAATAAAGACAGGGTTAAGTCGGGCTTTCTTT	CASSPGIKTGLSRAFF
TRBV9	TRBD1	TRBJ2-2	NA	TGTGCCAGCAGCGTAGAGGGACAGTACACCGGGGAGCTGTTTTTT	CASSVEGQYTGELFF
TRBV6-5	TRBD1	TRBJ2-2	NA	TGTGCCAGCAGAACCAGGGGGCGCGGCACCGGGGAGCTGTTTTTT	CASRTRGRGTGELFF
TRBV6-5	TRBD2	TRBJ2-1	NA	TGTGCCAGCAGCCAGCGGGAGTCCTACAATGAGCAGTTCTTC	CASSQRESYNEQFF
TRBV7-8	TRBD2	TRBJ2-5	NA	TGTGCCAGCAGCCTTGCGCGTCTAGCGGGAGCCGAGACCCAGTACTTC	CASSLARLAGAETQYF
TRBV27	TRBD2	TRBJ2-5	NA	TGTGCCAGCAGACGGTTGGGTAGCGGGGCCCAAGAGACCCAGTACTTC	CASRRLGSGAQETQYF
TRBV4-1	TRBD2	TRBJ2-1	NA	TGCGCCAGCAAGACTAGCGGGAGCCCCAGCTCCTACAATGAGCAGTTCTTC	CASKTSGSPSSYNEQFF
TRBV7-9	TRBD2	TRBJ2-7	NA	TGTGCCAGCAGCCCTGAGGTACTAGCGCCGCACTACGAGCAGTACTTC	CASSPEVLAPHYEQYF
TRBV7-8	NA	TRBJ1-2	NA	TGTGCCAGCAGCTTAGGAGGAGGTGACTATGGCTACACCTTC	CASSLGGGDYGYTF
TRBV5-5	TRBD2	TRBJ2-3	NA	TGTGCCAGCAGCTTGCCGACTAGCGGGAGCGGAGATACGCAGTATTTT	CASSLPTSGSGDTQYF
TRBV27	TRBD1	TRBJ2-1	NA	TGTGCCAGCAGTTTGACAGGGGGAAATGAGCAGTTCTTC	CASSLTGGNEQFF
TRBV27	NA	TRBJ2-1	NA	TGTGCCAGCAGTATCAGGGGTTTAATGGGTGGCAATGAGCAGTTCTTC	CASSIRGLMGGNEQFF
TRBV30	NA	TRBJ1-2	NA	TGTGCCTGGAGTGTGCGGCAGGGCGTCTATGGCTACACCTTC	CAWSVRQGVYGYTF
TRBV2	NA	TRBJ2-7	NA	TGTGCCAGCAGGTTCCTCGAGAGAGGTAACTACGAGCAGTACTTC	CASRFLERGNYEQYF
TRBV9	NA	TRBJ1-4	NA	TGTGCCAGCAGCGTAGCGACAGGAAACTTTGAAAAACTGTTTTTT	CASSVATGNFEKLFF
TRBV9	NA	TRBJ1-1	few	TGTGCCAGCAGCGCGACATCGAACACTGAAGCTTTCTTT	CASSATSNTEAFF
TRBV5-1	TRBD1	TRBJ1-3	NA	TGCGCCAGCAGCTTGGGACAGGGGAACTCTGGAAACACCATATATTTT	CASSLGQGNSGNTIYF
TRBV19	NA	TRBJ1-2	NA	TGTGCCAGTAGGATCGTACCAGGGAATGGCTACACCTTC	CASRIVPGNGYTF
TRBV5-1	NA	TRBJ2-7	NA	TGCGCCAGCAGCCACCCCGGACACTCCTACGAGCAGTACTTC	CASSHPGHSYEQYF
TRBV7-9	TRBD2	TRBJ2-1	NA	TGTGCCAGCAGCTTAGCGGTAGCGGGAGGGAATGAGCAGTTCTTC	CASSLAVAGGNEQFF